This TCR beta chain was sequenced during a study of tumor and adjacent non-tumor tissue in lung cancer listed by TCRdb under 2018. About the investigation overall: Of the cohort, 12 patients had adenocarcinoma, 2 had squamous cell carcinoma and 1 had small cell lung cancer. Ages among the 15 or so patients ranged from roughly 31 to 76 years, there were 10 or so men and 5 women, and disease was at TNM stage I to III. Sequencing produced 125,075,908 productive TCRbeta reads in total, an average of approximately 4.5 million reads per sample. Using bulk TCRbeta repertoires from some 14 lung cancer patients, the study set lung tumor tissue side by side with matched distant non-tumor lung tissue. For each patient, one tumor sample and one normal lung sample were taken, giving approximately 30 paired specimens that underwent TCRbeta CDR3 sequencing. The full study reports these points: The sequencing platform is not named in the methods, and unique molecular identifiers are not mentioned. With only about 14 patients in the cohort, the authors noted that larger samples and more detailed clinical data are needed. Younger patients had significantly higher TCR diversity, and higher tumor TCR diversity was associated with shorter overall and disease-free survival. The top 100 clones made up a significantly larger cumulative share of the repertoire in normal lung than in tumor tissue. TCR diversity (inverse Simpson) was significantly higher in tumor than in normal lung tissue (approximately 440 vs 150, P = 0.0075, Mann-Whitney U test). Peripheral blood was not sequenced, so blood TCRbeta repertoires were not examined in the lung cancer patients of the study.

Library preparation was by multiplex PCR. The sequencer was an Illumina HiSeq 2500. TCRbeta libraries were constructed through three rounds of nested PCR with primers (Table S4) according to protocols modified from ARM-PCR. PCR products of 200-500 bp were gel-excised and purified with the QIAquick gel extraction kit before sequencing. As for the original processing: Reads were cleaned with Trimmomatic, merged with FLASH into complete CDR3 sequences, and assigned to V(D)J germline segments with MiTCR. Clonal diversity was calculated as the inverse Simpson's index using VDJtools. In-frame sequences lacking a premature stop codon were counted as productive reads. TCRdb applied fastp at Q25 and MiXCR to the public reads, then kept only in-frame beta chains. Rows are combined by CDR3 protein, so each entry shows the most common genes and DNA. TCRdb, not the original authors, processed these V and J calls. The sample contains over 85,000 distinct CDR3 sequences, approximately 80% of them found a single time. About 22% of the sample belongs to the ten largest clones.

From the cysteine up to the phenylalanine, the CDR3 has a length of 15 residues. The retained sequence is limited to the CDR3, 45 bases, with the frame set at the first base. Per the germline V gene, MNHEY is the CDR1 and SVGAGI is the CDR2. Bulk unsorted tissue served as the source for RNA extraction, and RNA quality was assessed using a NanoDrop ND-1000 and an Agilent 2100. The donors were newly diagnosed lung cancer patients admitted for thoracic surgery in China from August to November 2014 who had not received prior chemotherapy. Anyone who had undergone radiotherapy or chemotherapy before, or who had another cancer at the same time, was left out of the study. Pieces of surgical tissue measuring about 1-2 cm3 were kept in RNAlater solution and stored at -80 degrees C until use. Turning to this clonotype: Its recognized antigen is unknown. Relative to the germline gene, one junction end is altered; a read error may explain this.

The clonotype comes from a man in his 70s with non-small cell lung cancer. The material sequenced was lung tumor tissue. The chain joins TRBV6-5 to TRBJ2-7; 9 of the junction bases match TRBD2. The CDR3 loop reads CAVGKGLAGSYGQYF. Here is the DNA: TGTGCCGTCGGAAAGGGACTAGCAGGTTCTTACGGGCAGTACTTC.